The subject of this entry is one TCR beta chain. Sequenced by immunoSEQ multiplex PCR; TCRdb stores in-frame clones only, minus some. The sample records a few hundred thousand clones, about 90% being singletons. The data are from a study of blood T cell repertoires in COVID-19. Enrolled through a virtual design, the participants were between roughly 18 and 95 years of age and came from some 26 US areas. Participants reported their clinical history, and cohort assignment relied on those reports. Donors of Cohort 3 who recovered were those that had two negative PCRs, clearance, or symptom resolution. Trimming took 4 bases from V and 1 from J; bases not matched to a gene: 3. Germline assignment: CDR1 SQVTM and CDR2 ANQGSEA. This CDR3 spans 14 amino acids.

Source material: PBMCs or T cells enriched from blood (not recorded which). This TCR was recovered from a woman aged 25 to 39 who had recovered from COVID-19. This chain connects TRBV29-1 to TRBJ2-7; 11 bases match TRBD1. The CDR3 DNA sequence: TGCAGCGTTGGAGGGACAGGGGGTTCCTACGAGCAGTACTTC. Translated: CSVGGTGGSYEQYF.